A single sample is the source of the 13 T cell receptor beta chains below, sequenced in a study of blood T cells in healthy people across ages. PCR was performed a second time for about 7 to 11 cycles using a sample-barcoded 5' primer and a J-beta primer mix. TCRdb processed the 5' RACE reads anew with MiXCR; each CDR3 protein has one entry. Among about 1 million distinct CDR3 sequences listed, almost 25% were seen once. These same data were also listed under a study on T cells of mothers and their children.

Sequenced material: blood. The receptors here all came from a girl aged 2-10 years in good health.

A few counts support this clonotype. The chain combines TRBV5-1 with TRBJ2-3; tentative D call: TRBD1 (6 bases). The CDR3 spans 15 residues. Trimming pared 4 bases from V and 3 bases from J, leaving 15 bases between. CDR1 and CDR2 from the germline V gene are SGHRS and YFSETQ. The CDR3 DNA reads TGCGCCAGCAGCCCGAGGGGGTCTAATACAGATACGCAGTATTTT. Translation gives CASSPRGSNTDTQYF.

This clonotype occurred a few times. The chain is built from TRBV20-1 and TRBJ2-3; no definite D call. The V gene's germline CDR1 is DFQATT and CDR2 SNEGSKA (reference sequence). This CDR3 has 12 residues. Trimming shortened V by 4 bases and J by 2 bases, and 7 bases separated the two germline ends. The CDR3 loop is CSATDNTDTQYF. In nucleotides, the CDR3 is TGCAGTGCTACTGACAACACAGATACGCAGTATTTT.

The chain carries TRBV7-2 and TRBJ2-1; D perhaps matches TRBD2 (6 bases). Germline assignment: CDR1 SGHTA and CDR2 FQGNSA. The CDR3 length is 15 residues. V was pared by 7 bases and J by 5 bases, with 18 bases between. CDR3 sequence: CASMRDGGNHNEQFF. The CDR3, as DNA: TGTGCCAGCATGAGGGACGGGGGAAACCACAATGAGCAGTTCTTC. The full variable domain, its missing parts supplied by reference TRBV7-2 and TRBJ2-1, is GAGVSQSPSNKVTEKGKDVELRCDPISGHTALYWYRQSLGQGLEFLIYFQGNSAPDKSGLPSDRFSAERTGGSVSTLTIQRTQQEDSAVYLCASMRDGGNHNEQFFGPGTRLTVL.

V gene TRBV27 combines with J gene TRBJ2-6, with D uncertain. Trimming took off 5 bases at V and 1 base at J, with 9 bases between the two ends. There are 15 residues in the CDR3. Germline V gene sequence: CDR1 MNHEY, CDR2 SMNVEV (reference sequence). CDR3 region: CASSPSISGANVLTF. The DNA for the CDR3 is TGTGCCAGCAGTCCTTCGATTTCTGGGGCCAACGTCCTGACTTTC.

This clonotype has only a few counts. The chain is built from TRBV29-1 and TRBJ2-7; D possibly uses TRBD1 or TRBD2 (5 bases each). Trimming removed 0 bases from V and 1 base from J, with 10 bases in between. Germline V gene lookup returns CDR1 SQVTM and CDR2 ANQGSEA. The CDR3 is 14 residues long. The CDR3 nucleotides read TGCAGCGTTGAAGATCGAGAGGGGTCCTACGAGCAGTACTTC. It translates to CSVEDREGSYEQYF.

The chain has TRBV7-2 and TRBJ1-2; D not resolved. V lost 1 base and J lost 4, with 10 bases in between. This CDR3 has 14 amino acids. Germline V gene sequence: CDR1 SGHTA, CDR2 FQGNSA. The CDR3 sequence is CASSLVGAVYGYTF. The CDR3 coding sequence is TGTGCCAGCAGCTTAGTCGGCGCGGTCTATGGCTACACCTTC. Full variable domain (remainder filled in from reference TRBV7-2 and TRBJ1-2): GAGVSQSPSNKVTEKGKDVELRCDPISGHTALYWYRQSLGQGLEFLIYFQGNSAPDKSGLPSDRFSAERTGGSVSTLTIQRTQQEDSAVYLCASSLVGAVYGYTFGSGTRLTVV.

This clonotype was seen a few times. This sequence joins TRBV6-6 and TRBJ2-7; 7 positions agree with TRBD1. Germline lookup yields CDR1 MNHNY and CDR2 SVGAGI (reference sequence). Unmatched junction bases numbered 11, after V lost 6 bases and J lost 0 bases. The CDR3 is made up of 16 amino acids. This CDR3 is CASSSRSTGSSYEQYF. For the CDR3, the DNA is TGTGCCAGCAGCTCAAGGTCGACAGGGAGCTCCTACGAGCAGTACTTC.

The V gene is TRBV2, the J gene TRBJ1-5, with D perhaps matching TRBD1 (5 bases). Germline CDR1 SNHLY, CDR2 FYNNEI. This CDR3 spans 16 amino acids. Between the trimmed V and J ends, which lost 10 bases and 5 bases, there was a span of 24 bases. CDR3 nucleotides: TGTGCCATCGGGACGAGTCTGGTGGCCGGTGATCAGCCCCAGCATTTT. Protein sequence: CAIGTSLVAGDQPQHF.

This rearrangement joins TRBV20-1 to TRBJ2-1; no firm D call. CDR1 and CDR2 from the germline V gene are DFQATT and SNEGSKA (reference sequence). The ends were cut back, 6 bases at V and 9 bases at J, with 12 bases in the middle. The CDR3 spans 11 residues. Written as DNA, the CDR3 is TGCAGTGCCACGCTAACGGGTGAGCAGTTCTTC. Its translation is CSATLTGEQFF.

The chain recombines TRBV12-3 or TRBV12-4 with TRBJ1-2; 9 bases map to TRBD1. CDR3 length equals 14 residues. V dropped 5 bases and J dropped 8; count of bases not matched to a gene: 9. CDR3 nucleotide sequence: TGTGCCAGCAGTCCGCGGGACAGGGAGGAGGGCTACACCTTC. Its translation is CASSPRDREEGYTF.

The CDR3 sequence: CSPNIQSEQFF. Here the CDR3 DNA reads TGCAGTCCCAACATACAGAGTGAGCAGTTCTTC. This chain joins TRBV20-1 and TRBJ2-1; no clear D gene. Germline CDR1 is DFQATT and CDR2 is SNEGSKA (reference sequence). Deletions cut 8 bases from V and 9 bases from J, with 14 bases between. The CDR3 is made up of 11 amino acids.

This clonotype turned up a few times. The chain couples TRBV6-2 or TRBV6-3 to TRBJ2-3, with 7 bases fitting TRBD2. CDR1 MNHEY and CDR2 SVGEGT come from the germline V gene. This CDR3 has 15 residues. J lost 1 base, V lost 5 bases, and 6 bases had no gene match. The CDR3: CASSARGLGTDTQYF. The CDR3 DNA reads as TGTGCCAGCAGTGCACGCGGACTAGGCACAGATACGCAGTATTTT.

The CDR3 region has the DNA TGCGCCAGCAGCCAAGAGCAATCCGGGCTCTCCTACAATGAGCAGTTCTTC. Translation: CASSQEQSGLSYNEQFF. The chain joins TRBV4-3 to TRBJ2-1; D not certain. Germline lookup yields CDR1 LGHNA and CDR2 YSLEER. The CDR3 is made up of 17 amino acids. V was cut by 0 bases and J by 0 bases, with 12 bases left in between.